Presented here are 22 T cell receptor beta chains from one specimen sequenced in a study of T-cell reconstitution after alpha-beta-depleted transplantation in children. Unique molecular identifiers featured in how the TCRbeta library was prepared. TCRdb passed the PCR reads through MiXCR, listing each CDR3 protein once. In the table there are 900,000 or so distinct CDR3 sequences, about 16% of which are singletons. Sample: PBMCs, mostly from graft donor cells, taken 360 days after TCRalphabeta/CD19-depleted stem cell transplant. These receptors were obtained from a male patient younger than 18 who had a stem cell transplant for acute lymphoblastic leukemia, so the T cells may come from the graft donor.

The chain couples TRBV10-1 to TRBJ2-2, with 11 positions matching TRBD2. The V and J ends lost 2 bases and 2 bases, in that order; junction bases with no gene match: 13. The CDR3 spans 20 residues. Germline V gives CDR1 WNHNN, CDR2 SYGVQD (reference sequence). The CDR3: CASSEDAGTSGAINTGELFF. The CDR3 nucleotides are TGCGCCAGCAGTGAGGATGCCGGGACTAGCGGAGCGATTAACACCGGGGAGCTGTTTTTT.

This clonotype turned up a few times. The V and J genes are TRBV18 and TRBJ2-7, with 12 bases aligning to TRBD2. The CDR3 sequence is 17 residues long. The germline V gene has CDR1 KGHSH and CDR2 LQKENI. Trimming took 2 bases from V and 5 from J; bases not matched to a gene: 10. The CDR3 nucleotides are TGTGCCAGCTCACCAACGGGTACAGGACTAGCGGGACACGAGCAGTACTTC. Amino acid sequence: CASSPTGTGLAGHEQYF.

This rearrangement joins TRBV7-2 to TRBJ1-1; 8 bases align to TRBD1. This CDR3 has 16 amino acids. The V and J ends lost 5 bases and 6 bases, in that order; junction bases with no gene match: 14. Germline lookup yields CDR1 SGHTA and CDR2 FQGNSA. The CDR3 region has the DNA TGTGCCAGCAGCAAATGGACAGGGTTTCGAACGGCTGAAGCTTTCTTT. Translation gives CASSKWTGFRTAEAFF.

This rearrangement joins TRBV5-4 to TRBJ2-1; D gene uncertain. Germline V gives CDR1 SGHNT, CDR2 YYREEE (reference sequence). The CDR3 extends over 11 amino acids. Trimming took 0 bases from V and 8 from J, leaving 3 bases between them. The CDR3 protein is CASSLAHEQFF. CDR3 nucleotides: TGTGCCAGCAGCTTGGCACATGAGCAGTTCTTC.

The chain has TRBV6-1 and TRBJ2-7; D is ambiguous. The CDR3 has 14 amino acids. Trimming removed 10 bases at V and 1 base at J, with 17 bases between. CDR1 is MNHNS, CDR2 SASEGT, per germline. The CDR3 is CATRPLEVSYEQYF. CDR3 DNA: TGTGCCACCCGCCCGCTAGAGGTGTCCTACGAGCAGTACTTC.

This clonotype occurred a few times. The DNA of the CDR3 is TGCGCCAGCAGCTTGGAGGCCTATGAGCAGTTCTTC. Amino acid sequence: CASSLEAYEQFF. This chain connects TRBV5-1 to TRBJ2-1; no clear D. The CDR3 is 12 amino acids. CDR1 SGHRS and CDR2 YFSETQ come from the germline V gene. V was cut by 0 bases and J by 8 bases, with 6 bases left in between.

This sequence joins TRBV3-1 and TRBJ2-5; D may be TRBD2 (6 bases). V shed 2 bases and J shed 1 base, with 8 bases lying between them. In germline, CDR1 is LGHDT, CDR2 YNNKEL (reference sequence). The CDR3 extends over 14 amino acids. CDR3 residues: CASSQRGTQETQYF. CDR3 nucleotides: TGTGCCAGCAGCCAACGGGGGACCCAAGAGACCCAGTACTTC.

V usage is TRBV20-1 and J usage is TRBJ2-7; the match to TRBD2 covers 8 bases. This CDR3 has 15 residues. Germline CDR1 reads DFQATT; CDR2 reads SNEGSKA (reference sequence). The junction had 6 bases not matched to a gene; V was cut back by 2 bases and J by 0 bases. The DNA of the CDR3 is TGCAGTGCTAGACCCCTAGCGGGTAACTCCTACGAGCAGTACTTC. This gives the protein CSARPLAGNSYEQYF.

The V call is TRBV5-1, the J call TRBJ1-1; D gene unclear. The CDR3 has 15 residues. V was clipped by 4 bases and J by 0 bases, with 13 bases between them. Germline values: CDR1 SGHRS, CDR2 YFSETQ. The CDR3 loop is CASSPRTTVNTEAFF. As DNA, the CDR3 is TGCGCCAGCAGCCCGAGGACGACCGTGAACACTGAAGCTTTCTTT. The variable domain in full, with the rest retrieved from reference TRBV5-1 and TRBJ1-1, is KAGVTQTPRYLIKTRGQQVTLSCSPISGHRSVSWYQQTPGQGLQFLFEYFSETQRNKGNFPGRFSGRQFSNSRSEMNVSTLELGDSALYLCASSPRTTVNTEAFFGQGTRLTVV.

A few counts support this clonotype. This chain connects TRBV3-1 to TRBJ2-1; 13 bases are shared with TRBD2. V lost 4 bases and J lost 3; bases outside the gene matches: 3. This CDR3 is built from 16 residues. CDR1 is LGHDT and CDR2 is YNNKEL in the germline V gene (reference sequence). In nucleotides, the CDR3 is TGTGCCAGCAGCCGGACTAGCGGGAGCCTCTACAATGAGCAGTTCTTC. Protein product: CASSRTSGSLYNEQFF.

There are a few counts of this clonotype. This chain uses TRBV19 with TRBJ2-2; D call uncertain. The CDR3 runs to 14 residues. Germline CDR1 reads LNHDA; CDR2 reads SQIVND (reference sequence). Trimming pared 3 bases from V and 0 bases from J, leaving 5 bases between. Here the CDR3 DNA reads TGTGCCAGTAGTATCCAAGCGAACACCGGGGAGCTGTTTTTT. This sequence encodes CASSIQANTGELFF.

This clonotype turned up a few times. This chain connects TRBV15 to TRBJ2-1; perhaps TRBD2 as D (6 bases). The CDR3 sequence is 17 residues long. The germline V gene has CDR1 LNHNV and CDR2 YYDKDF (reference sequence). The V end was cut by 5 bases, the J end by 4 bases, with 21 bases between. The CDR3 reads CATSGIRRDWMYNEQFF. The DNA of the CDR3 is TGTGCCACCAGCGGAATTCGCCGGGACTGGATGTACAATGAGCAGTTCTTC.

This chain joins TRBV7-2 and TRBJ2-7, with a tentative D call TRBD1 (6 bases). The CDR3 is 15 amino acids. The germline V gene encodes CDR1 SGHTA and CDR2 FQGNSA. V lost 6 bases, J lost 3 bases, and 18 bases lay in between. This CDR3 reads CASRITGQNNYEQYF. The CDR3 region has the DNA TGTGCCAGCAGGATCACCGGACAGAACAACTACGAGCAGTACTTC.

This clonotype occurred many times. This rearrangement joins TRBV20-1 to TRBJ2-7; D gene uncertain. Trimming stripped 6 bases from V and 6 bases from J, with 15 bases between. This CDR3 has 12 residues. Germline V gives CDR1 DFQATT, CDR2 SNEGSKA (reference sequence). This CDR3 reads CSARSPVSEQYF. The CDR3 bases are TGCAGTGCGAGAAGCCCCGTGTCCGAGCAGTACTTC.

This clonotype was seen a handful of times. The gene calls are TRBV7-8 and TRBJ2-7; perhaps TRBD2 as D (6 bases). Trimming cost V 1 base and J 3 bases, with 22 bases left between them. The germline CDR1 and CDR2 sequences are SGHVS and FQNEAQ. There are 18 residues in the CDR3. CDR3 in amino acids: CASSLGGLTGTGLYEQYF. The CDR3 DNA follows: TGTGCCAGCAGCTTAGGGGGACTCACCGGGACGGGACTCTACGAGCAGTACTTC.

The genes are TRBV5-8 and TRBJ2-4; D gene ambiguous. The CDR3 sequence is 13 residues long. Trimming took off 0 bases at V and 7 bases at J, with 8 bases between the two ends. From germline, CDR1 is SGHTS and CDR2 YDEGEE. The CDR3 nucleotides read TGTGCCAGCAGCTTGGAACACCCGAACATTCAGTACTTC. As protein: CASSLEHPNIQYF.

The gene calls are TRBV6-1 and TRBJ2-7, with 8 bases matching TRBD2. The CDR3 has 16 residues. With V trimmed by 6 bases and J by 6 bases, 16 bases remained unmatched. Germline-derived CDR1 and CDR2 are MNHNS and SASEGT. CDR3 amino acids: CASSPRRGAKLTEQYF. The DNA for the CDR3 is TGTGCCAGCAGCCCAAGGCGGGGGGCGAAGTTAACCGAGCAGTACTTC.

This clonotype was picked up a small number of times. The chain links TRBV5-1 to TRBJ2-7, with 9 bases that match TRBD2. There are 15 residues in the CDR3. Germline CDR1 and CDR2: SGHRS and YFSETQ. V was pared by 0 bases and J by 4 bases, with 5 bases of the junction left unmatched. As DNA, the CDR3 is TGCGCCAGCAGCTTGGGGCGGGAGGGCCGGTACGAGCAGTACTTC. This translates into CASSLGREGRYEQYF.

Only a few counts were recorded for this clonotype. The rearrangement uses TRBV20-1 and TRBJ2-1, with 12 bases aligning to TRBD2. CDR3 length equals 15 residues. V was clipped by 3 bases and J by 8 bases; unmatched bases: 8. Germline assignment: CDR1 DFQATT and CDR2 SNEGSKA (reference sequence). In DNA form, the CDR3 reads TGCAGTGCTAGCACCCCGGGACTAGCGGGCGATGAGCAGTTCTTC. Translating gives CSASTPGLAGDEQFF.

This chain joins TRBV3-1 and TRBJ2-7; perhaps D is TRBD1 or TRBD2 (5 bases each). This CDR3 region has 18 residues. V was cut by 4 bases and J by 4 bases, with 26 bases left in between. Germline lookup yields CDR1 LGHDT and CDR2 YNNKEL (reference sequence). CDR3 sequence reads: CASSPPVRGQKPVYEQYF. The CDR3 DNA reads TGTGCCAGCAGCCCCCCTGTGAGGGGCCAAAAACCCGTTTACGAGCAGTACTTC.

This clonotype was seen only a few times. Germline and junction disagree at one end, which may indicate a read error. The chain couples TRBV29-1 to TRBJ2-7; TRBD1 agrees at 7 bases. From germline, CDR1 is SQVTM and CDR2 ANQGSEA. This CDR3 comprises 11 residues. In DNA, the CDR3 is TGCAGCGTCCAGACGGACAGGTTACTCGCCTTC. Its protein is CSVQTDRLLAF.

Many counts were recorded for this clonotype. The chain is built from TRBV7-9 and TRBJ2-7, with 13 bases that match TRBD2. This CDR3 is 15 amino acids long. V was clipped by 5 bases and J by 4 bases; unmatched bases: 5. Germline assignment: CDR1 SEHNR and CDR2 FQNEAQ (reference sequence). The CDR3 nucleotides read TGTGCCAGCAGCCGGGGACTAGCGGGATTATACGAGCAGTACTTC. This gives the protein CASSRGLAGLYEQYF.